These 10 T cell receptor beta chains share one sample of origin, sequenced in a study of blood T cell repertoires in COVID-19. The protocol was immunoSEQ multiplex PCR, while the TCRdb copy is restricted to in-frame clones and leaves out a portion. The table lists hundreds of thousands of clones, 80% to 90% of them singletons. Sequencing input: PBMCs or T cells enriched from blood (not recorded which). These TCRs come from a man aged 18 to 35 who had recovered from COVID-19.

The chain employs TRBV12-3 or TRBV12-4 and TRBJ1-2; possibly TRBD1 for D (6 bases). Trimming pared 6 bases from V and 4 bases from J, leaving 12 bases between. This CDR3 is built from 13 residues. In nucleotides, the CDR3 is TGTGCCAGCAGGCTACAGGGTGCCTATGGCTACACCTTC. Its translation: CASRLQGAYGYTF.

This CDR3 is CASSSFAGVTEAFF. The CDR3 nucleotides are TGTGCCAGCAGTTCCTTTGCCGGGGTCACTGAAGCTTTCTTT. The V and J genes are TRBV7-8 and TRBJ1-1; D gene unclear. Deletions cut 6 bases from V and 4 bases from J, with 15 bases between. From germline, CDR1 is SGHVS and CDR2 FQNEAQ. The CDR3 is 14 residues long. The full variable domain, its missing parts supplied by reference TRBV7-8 and TRBJ1-1, is GAGVSQSPRYKVAKRGQDVALRCDPISGHVSLFWYQQALGQGPEFLTYFQNEAQLDKSGLPSDRFFAERPEGSVSTLKIQRTQQEDSAVYLCASSSFAGVTEAFFGQGTRLTVV.

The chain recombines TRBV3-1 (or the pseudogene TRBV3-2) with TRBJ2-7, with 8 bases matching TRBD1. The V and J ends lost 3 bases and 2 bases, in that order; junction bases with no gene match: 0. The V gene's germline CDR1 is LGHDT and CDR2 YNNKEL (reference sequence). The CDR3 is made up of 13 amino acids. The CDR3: CASSQGQAYEQYF. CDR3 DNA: TGTGCCAGCAGCCAGGGACAGGCCTACGAGCAGTACTTC.

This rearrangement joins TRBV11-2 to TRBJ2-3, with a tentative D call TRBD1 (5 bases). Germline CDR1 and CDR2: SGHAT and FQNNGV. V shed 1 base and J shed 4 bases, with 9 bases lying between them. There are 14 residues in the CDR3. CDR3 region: CASSLVQGSDTQYF. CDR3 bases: TGTGCCAGCAGCTTAGTTCAGGGTTCAGATACGCAGTATTTT.

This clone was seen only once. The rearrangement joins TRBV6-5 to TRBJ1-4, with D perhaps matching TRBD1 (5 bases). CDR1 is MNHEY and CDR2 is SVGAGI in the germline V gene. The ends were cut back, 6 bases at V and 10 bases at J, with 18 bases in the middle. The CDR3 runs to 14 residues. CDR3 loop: CASSGRGASGKLFF. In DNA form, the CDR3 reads TGTGCCAGCAGCGGGAGGGGCGCGTCTGGAAAACTGTTTTTT.

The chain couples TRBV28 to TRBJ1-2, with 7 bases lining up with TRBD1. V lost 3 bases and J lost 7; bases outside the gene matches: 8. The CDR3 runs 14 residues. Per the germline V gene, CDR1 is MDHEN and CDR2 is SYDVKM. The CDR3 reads CASSLTGWQRGYTF. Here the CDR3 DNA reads TGTGCCAGCAGTTTGACAGGGTGGCAGCGTGGCTACACCTTC.

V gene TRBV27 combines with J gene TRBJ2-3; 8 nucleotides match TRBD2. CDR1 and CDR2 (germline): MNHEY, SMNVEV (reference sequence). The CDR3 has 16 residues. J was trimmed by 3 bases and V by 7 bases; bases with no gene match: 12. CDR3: CASTTLGSGGTDTQYF. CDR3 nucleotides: TGTGCCAGCACTACCCTCGGCTCGGGAGGGACAGATACGCAGTATTTT.

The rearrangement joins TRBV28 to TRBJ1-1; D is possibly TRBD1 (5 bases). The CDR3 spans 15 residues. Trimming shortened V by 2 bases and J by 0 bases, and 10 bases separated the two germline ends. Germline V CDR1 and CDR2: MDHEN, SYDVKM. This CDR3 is CASSLQGNLNTEAFF. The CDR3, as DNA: TGTGCCAGCAGTTTACAGGGTAACTTGAACACTGAAGCTTTCTTT.

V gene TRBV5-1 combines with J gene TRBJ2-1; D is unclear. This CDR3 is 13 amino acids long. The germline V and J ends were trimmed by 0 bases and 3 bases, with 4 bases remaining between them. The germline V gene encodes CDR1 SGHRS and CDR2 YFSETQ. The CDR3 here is CASSLDNYNEQFF. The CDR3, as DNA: TGCGCCAGCAGCTTGGATAACTACAATGAGCAGTTCTTC. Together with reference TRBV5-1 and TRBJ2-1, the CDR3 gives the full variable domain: KAGVTQTPRYLIKTRGQQVTLSCSPISGHRSVSWYQQTPGQGLQFLFEYFSETQRNKGNFPGRFSGRQFSNSRSEMNVSTLELGDSALYLCASSLDNYNEQFFGPGTRLTVL.

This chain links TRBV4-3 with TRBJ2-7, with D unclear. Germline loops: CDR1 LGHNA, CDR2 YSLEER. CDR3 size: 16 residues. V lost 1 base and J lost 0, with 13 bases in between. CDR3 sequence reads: CASSQGELSGSYEQYF. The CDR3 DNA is TGCGCCAGCAGCCAAGGAGAGCTGAGTGGCTCCTACGAGCAGTACTTC.